A selection of T cell receptor beta chains follows, all from one sample in a study of low-dose radiotherapy and immunotherapy resistance in tumors. TCRdb independently ran MiXCR on the reads; one entry per CDR3 protein. The repertoire consists of about 82,000 distinct CDR3 sequences, with under 20% occurring once and the leading ten covering under 7.5%. The material was PBMCs, obtained before treatment. Source of these receptors: a male donor with prostate cancer. The CDR3 runs from the conserved cysteine through the conserved F or W. A D gene is named only where the DNA matches it firmly. Not all rows give a size; the values are once, few, many and, for expanded clones, a class.

J: TRBJ1-5; D: NA; V: TRBV5-1; size: few; DNA: TGCGCCAGCAGCCCCGACAACTATAGCAATCAGCCCCAGCATTTT; CDR3: CASSPDNYSNQPQHF
J: TRBJ1-6; D: NA; V: TRBV5-8; size: few; DNA: TGTGCCAGCAGCCCGCAAGGATCCCTGAATTCACCCCTCCACTTT; CDR3: CASSPQGSLNSPLHF
J: TRBJ2-1; D: TRBD2; V: TRBV11-2; size: many; DNA: TGTGCCAGCAGCTTAGAGGAGGGACTAGCGGGGGGTGAGCAGTTCTTC; CDR3: CASSLEEGLAGGEQFF
J: TRBJ2-7; D: NA; V: TRBV2; size: NA; DNA: TGTGCCAGCTTGGAGGCCTCCTACGAGCAGTACTTC; CDR3: CASLEASYEQYF
J: TRBJ2-3; D: NA; V: TRBV5-1; size: NA; DNA: TGCGCCAGCAGCTTGTCGGGCAGGCGAGGGGATACGCAGTATTTT; CDR3: CASSLSGRRGDTQYF
J: TRBJ2-4; D: NA; V: TRBV3-1; size: NA; DNA: TGTGCCAGCAGCCAGGCGGCCAAAAACATTCAGTACTTC; CDR3: CASSQAAKNIQYF
J: TRBJ1-1; D: NA; V: TRBV20-1; size: many; DNA: TGCAGTGCTAGAGATTCGCGGGGTAACACTGAAGCTTTCTTT; CDR3: CSARDSRGNTEAFF
J: TRBJ2-5; D: TRBD2; V: TRBV12-3/TRBV12-4; size: many; DNA: TGTGCCAGCAGTTTGACCCTAGGAAAGCGGGAGGGGCAAGAGACCCAGTACTTC; CDR3: CASSLTLGKREGQETQYF
J: TRBJ2-1; D: NA; V: TRBV25-1; size: many; DNA: TGTGCCAGCAGTGCCCCGGGGGGCCTCTCTCGTGAGCAGTTCTTC; CDR3: CASSAPGGLSREQFF
J: TRBJ2-7; D: NA; V: TRBV13; size: many; DNA: TGTGCCAGCAGCCAGAGGACAGCCTCCTACGAGCAGTACTTC; CDR3: CASSQRTASYEQYF
J: TRBJ2-1; D: NA; V: TRBV6-2/TRBV6-3; size: many; DNA: TGTGCCAGCGCCCTAGGGGGGAGCTCCTACAATGAGCAGTTCTTC; CDR3: CASALGGSSYNEQFF
J: TRBJ1-5; D: TRBD1; V: TRBV28; size: many; DNA: TGTGCCAGCAGCCTCGGACAGGGCCGTCAGCCCCAGCATTTT; CDR3: CASSLGQGRQPQHF
J: TRBJ2-7; D: TRBD2; V: TRBV7-9; size: medium-sized; DNA: TGTGCCAGCAGTCCTAGGACTAGCGGGGGGGCCGGATCCTACGAGCAGTACTTC; CDR3: CASSPRTSGGAGSYEQYF
J: TRBJ1-4; D: NA; V: TRBV5-1; size: many; DNA: TGCGCCAGCAGCTTCGTCGGGGCGCAGGATGAAAAACTGTTTTTT; CDR3: CASSFVGAQDEKLFF
J: TRBJ1-1; D: NA; V: TRBV4-1; size: many; DNA: TGCGCCAGCAGCATACAGGGCCAGGGGAACACTGAAGCTTTCTTT; CDR3: CASSIQGQGNTEAFF
J: TRBJ1-1; D: NA; V: TRBV2; size: many; DNA: TGTGCCAGCAGTCGAGCAGAAAGGACTGTCCGCACTGAAGCTTTCTTT; CDR3: CASSRAERTVRTEAFF
J: TRBJ2-7; D: TRBD2; V: TRBV10-1; size: many; DNA: TGCGCCAGCAGTGAGAGGCGGGAGCTACACGAGCAGTACTTC; CDR3: CASSERRELHEQYF
J: TRBJ1-5; D: NA; V: TRBV11-2; size: many; DNA: TGTGCCAGCAGCTTAGATCCGGGCAGGAATCAGCCCCAGCATTTT; CDR3: CASSLDPGRNQPQHF
J: TRBJ1-4; D: TRBD1; V: TRBV28; size: NA; DNA: TGTGCCAGCCTTTCTTACGGACAGGGGATAGAAAAACTGTTTTTT; CDR3: CASLSYGQGIEKLFF
J: TRBJ2-1; D: TRBD2; V: TRBV12-3/TRBV12-4; size: NA; DNA: TGTGCCAGCAGTAGCCAGCTAGCGGGAGGGCTGAGCTCCTACAATGAGCAGTTCTTC; CDR3: CASSSQLAGGLSSYNEQFF
J: TRBJ2-7; D: NA; V: TRBV20-1; size: many; DNA: TGCAGTGCTAGGGGCGTAGACGAGCAGTACTTC; CDR3: CSARGVDEQYF
J: TRBJ1-1; D: NA; V: TRBV6-2/TRBV6-3; size: many; DNA: TGTGCCACAAATCGGGGGGACACTGAAGCTTTCTTT; CDR3: CATNRGDTEAFF
J: TRBJ2-1; D: NA; V: TRBV12-3/TRBV12-4; size: many; DNA: TGTGCCAGCAGTCAAACAGGGGAGGTCAATGAGCAGTTCTTC; CDR3: CASSQTGEVNEQFF
J: TRBJ2-1; D: TRBD1; V: TRBV5-1; size: many; DNA: TGCGCCAGCAGCCCCGGACAGGGTGCTTACAATGAGCAGTTCTTC; CDR3: CASSPGQGAYNEQFF
J: TRBJ2-1; D: TRBD2; V: TRBV20-1; size: NA; DNA: TGCAGTGCTAGAGACCTGGATAGCGGGAGTTCCTACAATGAGCAGTTCTTC; CDR3: CSARDLDSGSSYNEQFF
J: TRBJ2-3; D: TRBD2; V: TRBV4-2; size: many; DNA: TGTGCCAGCAGCCTAACTAGCGGCTCCACGAATACGCAGTATTTT; CDR3: CASSLTSGSTNTQYF
J: TRBJ2-3; D: TRBD2; V: TRBV6-2/TRBV6-3; size: NA; DNA: TGTGCCAGCAGTTGGGGAGGGGCCACAGATACGCAGTATTTT; CDR3: CASSWGGATDTQYF
J: TRBJ2-1; D: TRBD2; V: TRBV20-1; size: many; DNA: TGCAGTGCTAGGGGCGGACTAGGCTCCTACAATGAGCAGTTCTTC; CDR3: CSARGGLGSYNEQFF
J: TRBJ1-1; D: NA; V: TRBV11-2; size: many; DNA: TGTGCCAGCAGCTTAGCCACTGAAGCTTTCTTT; CDR3: CASSLATEAFF
J: TRBJ2-1; D: TRBD2; V: TRBV29-1; size: many; DNA: TGCAGCGCAAGTAGGACTAGCGGGACTAATGAGCAGTTCTTC; CDR3: CSASRTSGTNEQFF
J: TRBJ2-1; D: TRBD1; V: TRBV11-2; size: many; DNA: TGTGCCAGCAGCCACTCGGGACAGACCTACAATGAGCAGTTCTTC; CDR3: CASSHSGQTYNEQFF
J: TRBJ2-5; D: NA; V: TRBV12-3/TRBV12-4; size: many; DNA: TGTGCCAGCAGCCTCCCGGGGGCCGGGAGAGAGACCCAGTACTTC; CDR3: CASSLPGAGRETQYF
J: TRBJ2-1; D: NA; V: TRBV4-1; size: NA; DNA: TGTGCCAGCAGCTTAGAGCAGGGCTCCTACAATGAGCAGTTCTTC; CDR3: CASSLEQGSYNEQFF
J: TRBJ1-5; D: NA; V: TRBV2; size: many; DNA: TGTGCCAGCAGGGGGTTCCCTAATAGCAATCAGCCCCAGCATTTT; CDR3: CASRGFPNSNQPQHF
J: TRBJ2-3; D: TRBD2; V: TRBV28; size: medium-sized; DNA: TGTGCCAGCAGTTTGGGCGGGAGGATAGATACGCAGTATTTT; CDR3: CASSLGGRIDTQYF
J: TRBJ1-2; D: NA; V: TRBV6-1; size: many; DNA: TGTGCCAGCAGCGCCAACAGGGAAGGGTCGGGTGGCTACACCTTC; CDR3: CASSANREGSGGYTF
J: TRBJ2-1; D: NA; V: TRBV20-1; size: many; DNA: TGCAGTGCTAGGGAGCGGGCGGCCCCGAGGGAGCAGTTCTTC; CDR3: CSARERAAPREQFF
J: TRBJ2-2; D: NA; V: TRBV18; size: NA; DNA: TGTGCCGGCTCACCTAAACGACAGAACACCGGGGAGCTGTTTTTT; CDR3: CAGSPKRQNTGELFF
J: TRBJ2-1; D: NA; V: TRBV12-3/TRBV12-4; size: many; DNA: TGTGCCAGCAGTTTAGCGACCAATGAGCAGTTCTTC; CDR3: CASSLATNEQFF
J: TRBJ2-5; D: NA; V: TRBV12-3/TRBV12-4; size: many; DNA: TGTGCCAGCAGTATACAGGGTATCGGAGAGACCCAGTACTTC; CDR3: CASSIQGIGETQYF
J: TRBJ2-7; D: NA; V: TRBV5-1; size: many; DNA: TGCGCCAGCAGCATCTCCGGGACGGGCTCCTACGAGCAGTACTTC; CDR3: CASSISGTGSYEQYF
J: TRBJ2-3; D: TRBD2; V: TRBV7-2; size: many; DNA: TGTGCCAGCAGCTCCAATAGCGGGGGAGGGGATACGCAGTATTTT; CDR3: CASSSNSGGGDTQYF
J: TRBJ1-4; D: NA; V: TRBV28; size: many; DNA: TGTGCCAGCAGTAATCGACCAGCAACTAATGAAAAACTGTTTTTT; CDR3: CASSNRPATNEKLFF
J: TRBJ2-7; D: TRBD2; V: TRBV20-1; size: many; DNA: TGCAGTGCTAGAGATCGTATTAGCGGGAGCTGGTCCTACGAGCAGTACTTC; CDR3: CSARDRISGSWSYEQYF
J: TRBJ2-3; D: TRBD2; V: TRBV28; size: medium-sized; DNA: TGTGCCAGCAGCCGCAGACTAGCGGGTGCGGATACGCAGTATTTT; CDR3: CASSRRLAGADTQYF
J: TRBJ2-1; D: NA; V: TRBV24-1; size: many; DNA: TGTGCCACCAGTGATAGTTGGGGGAAGGACAATGAGCAGTTCTTC; CDR3: CATSDSWGKDNEQFF
J: TRBJ2-7; D: NA; V: TRBV20-1; size: many; DNA: TGCAGTGCTACTAGACAGACCGACTACGAGCAGTACTTC; CDR3: CSATRQTDYEQYF
J: TRBJ2-3; D: TRBD2; V: TRBV15; size: many; DNA: TGTGCCACCAGCAGAACAAAAGCCGGGACTAGCGGAACAGATACGCAGTATTTT; CDR3: CATSRTKAGTSGTDTQYF
J: TRBJ2-2; D: TRBD2; V: TRBV10-3; size: many; DNA: TGTGCCATCAGTGAGTCTAGCGGGATGGCCGCCGGGGAGCTGTTTTTT; CDR3: CAISESSGMAAGELFF
J: TRBJ2-3; D: TRBD2; V: TRBV11-3; size: many; DNA: TGTGCCAGCAGCCACGCGGGAGGCACAGATACGCAGTATTTT; CDR3: CASSHAGGTDTQYF